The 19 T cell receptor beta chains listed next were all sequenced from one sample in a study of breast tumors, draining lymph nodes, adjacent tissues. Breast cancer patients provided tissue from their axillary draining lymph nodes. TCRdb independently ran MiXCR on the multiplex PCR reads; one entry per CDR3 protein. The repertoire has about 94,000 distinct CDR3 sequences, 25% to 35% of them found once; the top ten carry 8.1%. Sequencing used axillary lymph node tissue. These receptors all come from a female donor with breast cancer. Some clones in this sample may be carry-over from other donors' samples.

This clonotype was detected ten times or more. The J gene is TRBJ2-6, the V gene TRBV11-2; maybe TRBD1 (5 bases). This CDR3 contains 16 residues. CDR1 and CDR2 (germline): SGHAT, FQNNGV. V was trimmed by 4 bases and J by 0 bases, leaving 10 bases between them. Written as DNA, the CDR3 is TGTGCCAGCAGCTACACAGGAATCTCTGGGGCCAACGTCCTGACTTTC. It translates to CASSYTGISGANVLTF.

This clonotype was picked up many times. The CDR3 sequence is CASSFGGHFHEQYF. The CDR3 DNA reads as TGTGCCAGCAGCTTTGGGGGGCATTTTCACGAGCAGTACTTC. The chain combines TRBV5-6 with TRBJ2-7; D is perhaps TRBD1 or TRBD2 (6 bases each). Per germline, CDR1 SGHDT and CDR2 YYEEEE. The length of the CDR3 is 14 residues. The V gene lost 2 bases and the J gene lost 5 bases, with 14 bases spanning the gap.

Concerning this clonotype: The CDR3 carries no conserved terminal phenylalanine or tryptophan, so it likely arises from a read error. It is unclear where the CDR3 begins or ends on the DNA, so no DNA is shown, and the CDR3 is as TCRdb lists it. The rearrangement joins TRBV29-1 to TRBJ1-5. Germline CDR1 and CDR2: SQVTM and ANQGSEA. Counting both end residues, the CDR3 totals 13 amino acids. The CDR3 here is CSVEVDSNQPQQT.

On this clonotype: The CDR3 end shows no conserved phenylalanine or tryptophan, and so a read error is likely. CDR3: CASSPGGQETQYS. The DNA of the CDR3 is TGTGCCAGCAGCCCGGGGGGACAAGAGACCCAGTACTCC. The chain uses TRBV9 and TRBJ2-5, with TRBD2 matching 7 bases. J gave up 2 bases and V 4 bases, and 2 bases lay outside the gene matches. The germline V gene has CDR1 SGDLS and CDR2 YYNGEE. The CDR3 totals 13 residues.

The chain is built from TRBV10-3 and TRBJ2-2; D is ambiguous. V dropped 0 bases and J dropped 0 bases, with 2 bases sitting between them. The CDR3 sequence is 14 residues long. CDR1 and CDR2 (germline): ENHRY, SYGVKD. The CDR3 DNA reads TGTGCCATCAGTGAGTCTTCGAACACCGGGGAGCTGTTTTTT. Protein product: CAISESSNTGELFF.

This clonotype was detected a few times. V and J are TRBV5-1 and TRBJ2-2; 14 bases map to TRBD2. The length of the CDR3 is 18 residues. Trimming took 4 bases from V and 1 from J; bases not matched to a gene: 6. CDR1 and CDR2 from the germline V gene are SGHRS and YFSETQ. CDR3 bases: TGCGCCAGCAGCCTCGGACTAGCGGGAGGACAGAACACCGGGGAGCTGTTTTTT. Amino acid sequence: CASSLGLAGGQNTGELFF.

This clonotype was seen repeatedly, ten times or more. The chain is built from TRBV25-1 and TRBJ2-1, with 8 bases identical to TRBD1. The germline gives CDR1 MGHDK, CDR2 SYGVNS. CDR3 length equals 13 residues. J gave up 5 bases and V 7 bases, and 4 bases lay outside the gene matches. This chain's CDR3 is CASNQDRDNEQFF. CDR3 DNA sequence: TGTGCCAGCAACCAGGACAGGGACAATGAGCAGTTCTTC.

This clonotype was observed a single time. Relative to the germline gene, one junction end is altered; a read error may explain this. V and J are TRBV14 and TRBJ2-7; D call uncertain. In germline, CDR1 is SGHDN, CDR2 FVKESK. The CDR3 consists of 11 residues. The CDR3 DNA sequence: TGTACCAGCAGCCAAAGCAACGGGCAGTACTTC. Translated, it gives CTSSQSNGQYF.

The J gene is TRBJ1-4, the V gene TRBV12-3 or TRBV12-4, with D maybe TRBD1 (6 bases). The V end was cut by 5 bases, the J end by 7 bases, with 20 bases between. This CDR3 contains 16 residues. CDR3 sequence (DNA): TGTGCCAGCAGTCACCACCGGACAGATCGGGGTGAAAAACTGTTTTTT. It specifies CASSHHRTDRGEKLFF.

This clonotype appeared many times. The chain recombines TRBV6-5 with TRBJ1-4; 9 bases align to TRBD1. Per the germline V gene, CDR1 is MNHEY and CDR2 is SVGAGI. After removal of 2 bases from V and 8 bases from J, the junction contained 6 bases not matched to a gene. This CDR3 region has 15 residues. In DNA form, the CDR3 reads TGTGCCAGCAGTTACATCGGACAGGGGAAAGAAAAACTGTTTTTT. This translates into CASSYIGQGKEKLFF.

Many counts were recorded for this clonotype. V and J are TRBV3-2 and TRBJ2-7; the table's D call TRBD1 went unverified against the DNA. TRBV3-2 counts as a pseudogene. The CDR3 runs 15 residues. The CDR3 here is CASSQDQGALVEQYF. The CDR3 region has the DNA TGTGCCAGCAGCCAAGACCAGGGGGCTTTGGTCGAGCAGTACTTC.

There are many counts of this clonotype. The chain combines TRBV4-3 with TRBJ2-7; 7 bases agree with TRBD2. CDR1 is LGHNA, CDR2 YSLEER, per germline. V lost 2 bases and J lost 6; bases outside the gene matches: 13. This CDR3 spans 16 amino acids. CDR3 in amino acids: CASSQTVSGAHFEQYF. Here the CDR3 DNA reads TGCGCCAGCAGCCAAACGGTCAGCGGGGCTCATTTCGAGCAGTACTTC.

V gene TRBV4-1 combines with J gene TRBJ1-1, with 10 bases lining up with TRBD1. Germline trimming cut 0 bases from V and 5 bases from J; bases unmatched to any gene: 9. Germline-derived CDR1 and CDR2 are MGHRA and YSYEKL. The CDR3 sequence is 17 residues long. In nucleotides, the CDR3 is TGCGCCAGCAGCCAAGATGTGGTAGGGACAGGGGAGACTGAAGCTTTCTTT. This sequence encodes CASSQDVVGTGETEAFF.

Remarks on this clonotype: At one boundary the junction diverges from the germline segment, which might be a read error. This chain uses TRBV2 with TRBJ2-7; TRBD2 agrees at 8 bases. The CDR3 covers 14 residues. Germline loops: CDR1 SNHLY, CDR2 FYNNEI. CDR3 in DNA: TGTACCAGCAGCTCGGGACTAGTGGGCTACGAGCAGTGCTTC. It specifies CTSSSGLVGYEQCF.

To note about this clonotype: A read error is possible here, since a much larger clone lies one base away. CDR3 in amino acids: CASSLSPTNAKLFF. The CDR3 DNA sequence: TGTGCCAGCAGCTTATCGCCGACGAATGCAAAACTGTTTTTT. The chain joins TRBV11-2 to TRBJ1-4; D not resolved. This CDR3 has 14 residues. CDR1 is SGHAT and CDR2 is FQNNGV in the germline V gene.

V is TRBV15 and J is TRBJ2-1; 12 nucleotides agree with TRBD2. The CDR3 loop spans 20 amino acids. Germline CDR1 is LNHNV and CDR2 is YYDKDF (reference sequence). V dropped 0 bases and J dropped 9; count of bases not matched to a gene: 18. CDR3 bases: TGTGCCACCAGCAGAGATCTCCCTCGTAGTGGACTAGCGGGAAGCAGTGAGCAGTTCTTC. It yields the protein CATSRDLPRSGLAGSSEQFF.

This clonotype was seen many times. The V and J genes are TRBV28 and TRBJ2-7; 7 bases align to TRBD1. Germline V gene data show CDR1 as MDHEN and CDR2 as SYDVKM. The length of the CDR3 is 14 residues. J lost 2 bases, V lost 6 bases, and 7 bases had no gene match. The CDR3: CASRARGRAYEQYF. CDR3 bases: TGTGCCAGCAGGGCCAGGGGGAGAGCCTACGAGCAGTACTTC.

The CDR3 reads CAWRTGDSPLHF. DNA for the CDR3: TGTGCCTGGCGGACAGGGGATTCACCCCTCCACTTT. The V call is TRBV30, the J call TRBJ1-6, with 9 bases fitting TRBD1. J was trimmed by 8 bases and V by 5 bases; bases with no gene match: 1. The CDR3 is 12 residues long. Germline V CDR1 and CDR2: GTSNPN, SVGIG (reference sequence).

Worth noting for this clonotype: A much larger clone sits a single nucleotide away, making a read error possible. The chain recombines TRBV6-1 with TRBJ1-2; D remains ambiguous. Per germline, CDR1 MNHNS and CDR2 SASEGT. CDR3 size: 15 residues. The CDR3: CAGSGELGSGYGYTF. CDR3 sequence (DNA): TGTGCCGGCAGTGGGGAATTGGGTTCAGGCTATGGCTACACCTTC.